These 32 T cell receptor beta chains were all obtained from the same sample, sequenced in a study of blood T cells in healthy people across ages. It was with a sample-barcoded 5' primer and a J-beta primer mix that a second PCR of about 6 to 12 cycles was run. Each CDR3 protein is one row after TCRdb ran MiXCR on the 5' RACE reads. The table records about 650,000 distinct CDR3 sequences, over 40% of them present only once. Sequenced input: blood. The receptors were sampled from a woman older than 75 in good health.

As regards this clonotype: A much larger clone lies one base from this, so it may be a read error. V and J are TRBV20-1 and TRBJ2-7; no clear D. This CDR3 spans 13 amino acids. Germline loops: CDR1 DFQATT, CDR2 SNEGSKA (reference sequence). CDR3 loop: CSANMGFLETLYF. CDR3 DNA: TGCAGCGCGAACATGGGGTTCTTAGAGACCCTGTACTTC.

J is TRBJ1-2 and V is TRBV27; a possible D gene is TRBD1 (6 bases). The germline V gene has CDR1 MNHEY and CDR2 SMNVEV (reference sequence). The CDR3 is made up of 13 amino acids. V was pared by 8 bases and J by 8 bases, with 18 bases between. CDR3 residues: CASPHQGSSGYTF. The CDR3 DNA sequence: TGTGCCAGCCCTCATCAGGGGTCGAGCGGCTACACCTTC.

With regard to this clonotype: A much larger clone differs by one base, so this may be a read error. The chain's CDR3 is CASSLDEGSFGGYPF. The CDR3, as DNA: TGCGCCAGCAGCTTGGATGAGGGATCTTTCGGCGGCTACCCCTTC. The chain recombines TRBV5-1 with TRBJ1-2; D gene ambiguous. This CDR3 is built from 15 residues. Germline V gene data show CDR1 as SGHRS and CDR2 as YFSETQ. The full variable domain, with the rest looked up from reference TRBV5-1 and TRBJ1-2, is KAGVTQTPRYLIKTRGQQVTLSCSPISGHRSVSWYQQTPGQGLQFLFEYFSETQRNKGNFPGRFSGRQFSNSRSEMNVSTLELGDSALYLCASSLDEGSFGGYPFGSGTRLTVV.

V and J are TRBV7-2 and TRBJ1-5; 7 nucleotides match TRBD1. This CDR3 comprises 15 residues. Germline CDR1 and CDR2: SGHTA and FQGNSA. V was pared by 4 bases and J by 4 bases, with 7 bases of the junction left unmatched. Written as DNA, the CDR3 is TGTGCCAGCAGCTCCGGGACAGTACCTAATCAGCCCCAGCATTTT. Its protein product is CASSSGTVPNQPQHF.

This clonotype turned up a few times. V usage is TRBV24-1 and J usage is TRBJ2-1; possibly TRBD2 for D (6 bases). CDR3 length equals 15 residues. Trimming shortened V by 8 bases and J by 4 bases, and 17 bases separated the two germline ends. Looked up from germline, CDR1 is KGHDR and CDR2 is SFDVKD. The CDR3 protein is CATNRGGASYNEQFF. The CDR3 region has the DNA TGTGCCACCAATAGGGGCGGGGCCTCTTACAATGAGCAGTTCTTC.

This clonotype came up many times. The chain has TRBV7-2 and TRBJ2-7; TRBD1 matches 8 bases. The CDR3 is 14 residues long. Germline CDR1 is SGHTA and CDR2 is FQGNSA. Germline trimming cut 1 base from V and 4 bases from J; bases unmatched to any gene: 3. The CDR3 bases are TGTGCCAGCAGCTTAGACAGGGGGTCGTACGAGCAGTACTTC. The encoded protein is CASSLDRGSYEQYF.

The rearrangement links TRBV10-3 to TRBJ2-7; a weak D match, TRBD2 (5 bases). The length of the CDR3 is 13 residues. V was clipped by 0 bases and J by 3 bases, with 6 bases between them. Per germline, CDR1 ENHRY and CDR2 SYGVKD. This CDR3 reads CAISESSDYEQYF. The CDR3 nucleotides are TGTGCCATCAGTGAGTCTAGCGACTACGAGCAGTACTTC.

The sample holds many counts of this clonotype. The chain joins TRBV24-1 to TRBJ2-7; the match to TRBD2 covers 10 bases. The CDR3 runs to 15 residues. Losses at the gene ends were 4 bases for V and 4 bases for J; bases not matched to a gene: 6. Germline loops: CDR1 KGHDR, CDR2 SFDVKD. The CDR3 region has the DNA TGTGCCACCAGTGACTCTAGCGGGAGAAGGTACGAGCAGTACTTC. It specifies CATSDSSGRRYEQYF.

This sequence joins TRBV27 and TRBJ2-3, with D unresolved. Germline V gene data show CDR1 as MNHEY and CDR2 as SMNVEV (reference sequence). This CDR3 comprises 14 residues. With 3 bases removed from V and 2 bases from J, the gap between germline ends came to 9 bases. In DNA, the CDR3 is TGTGCCAGCAGTTTTAACAAATTCACAGATACGCAGTATTTT. Residues: CASSFNKFTDTQYF.

In its sample, this clonotype was seen many times. The rearrangement links TRBV5-1 to TRBJ2-5; 10 bases map to TRBD2. The CDR3 runs 15 residues. Looked up from germline, CDR1 is SGHRS and CDR2 is YFSETQ. V lost 4 bases, J lost 0 bases, and 3 bases stayed unmatched. The CDR3 is CASSQGLADQETQYF. As DNA, the CDR3 is TGCGCCAGCAGCCAAGGACTAGCGGACCAAGAGACCCAGTACTTC.

This chain uses TRBV12-3 or TRBV12-4 with TRBJ2-7; 7 bases are a match to TRBD2. The J call is uncertain, as TRBJ2-5 better fits the DNA end. This CDR3 has 14 amino acids. The CDR3, as DNA: TGTGCCAGCAGGGAGACGGGGGGTCTGGAGACCCAGTACTTC. It codes for CASRETGGLETQYF.

The gene calls are TRBV20-1 and TRBJ2-1; 7 bases are a match to TRBD2. V lost 2 bases to trimming and J lost 0 bases; unmatched junction nucleotides: 10. The CDR3 consists of 17 residues. Germline V gene sequence: CDR1 DFQATT, CDR2 SNEGSKA (reference sequence). CDR3 protein: CSARSSGGLRSYNEQFF. The CDR3, as DNA: TGCAGTGCTAGATCGTCGGGGGGTCTCCGCTCCTACAATGAGCAGTTCTTC.

The chain recombines TRBV6-5 with TRBJ2-7; 9 nucleotides align to TRBD1. CDR1 is MNHEY and CDR2 is SVGAGI in the germline V gene. V shed 5 bases and J 5 bases; nucleotides not matched to a gene: 10. The length of the CDR3 is 15 residues. CDR3 nucleotides: TGTGCCAGCAGTGAGTCACAGGGGGCGTGGAACGAGCAGTACTTC. Protein product: CASSESQGAWNEQYF.

This clonotype was counted ten times or more. The chain has TRBV20-1 and TRBJ2-3; TRBD2 aligns across 9 bases. This CDR3 contains 14 residues. Germline V gene lookup returns CDR1 DFQATT and CDR2 SNEGSKA (reference sequence). Germline trimming cut 0 bases from V and 5 bases from J; bases unmatched to any gene: 3. CDR3 nucleotide sequence: TGCAGTGCTAGAGATATGCGGGGGGGAGATACGCAGTATTTT. As protein: CSARDMRGGDTQYF.

This clonotype has just a few counts. The chain combines TRBV7-2 with TRBJ2-7, with 11 bases fitting TRBD2. Trimming cost V 4 bases and J 7 bases; bases outside gene matches: 9. There are 15 residues in the CDR3. The germline V gene encodes CDR1 SGHTA and CDR2 FQGNSA. The CDR3 nucleotides are TGTGCCAGCAGCTCCACTAGCGGGAGTGGGTATGAGCAGTACTTC. Amino acids: CASSSTSGSGYEQYF.

This clonotype has a count of ten or more. The rearrangement uses TRBV12-3 or TRBV12-4 and TRBJ1-5; D gene unclear. V lost 4 bases, J lost 6 bases, and 10 bases lay in between. The CDR3 spans 13 residues. CDR3 residues: CASSSQVFQPQHF. For the CDR3, the DNA is TGTGCCAGCAGTTCCCAAGTGTTTCAGCCCCAGCATTTT.

The chain carries TRBV9 and TRBJ2-5; no clear D gene. This CDR3 contains 17 residues. V lost 4 bases and J lost 3, with 22 bases in between. Germline values: CDR1 SGDLS, CDR2 YYNGEE. The CDR3 bases are TGTGCCAGCAGCCCCTGGAATTTCCAAAGGGCCGAAGAGACCCAGTACTTC. Protein sequence: CASSPWNFQRAEETQYF.

The V gene is TRBV2, the J gene TRBJ2-3; 8 bases are a match to TRBD2. This CDR3 is 14 amino acids long. From germline, CDR1 is SNHLY and CDR2 FYNNEI. J was trimmed by 4 bases and V by 10 bases; bases with no gene match: 10. CDR3 nucleotide sequence: TGTGCCAATCAACTAGCGGCCAACGCAGATACGCAGTATTTT. It is translated as CANQLAANADTQYF. Full variable domain (missing parts from reference TRBV2 and TRBJ2-3): EPEVTQTPSHQVTQMGQEVILRCVPISNHLYFYWYRQILGQKVEFLVSFYNNEISEKSEIFDDQFSVERPDGSNFTLKIRSTKLEDSAMYFCANQLAANADTQYFGPGTRLTVL.

This clonotype came up many times. The chain couples TRBV5-1 to TRBJ2-7; 11 bases agree with TRBD2. The V gene end was trimmed by 4 bases and the J gene end by 0 bases; junction bases not matched to a gene: 3. The V gene's germline CDR1 is SGHRS and CDR2 YFSETQ. This CDR3 is built from 15 residues. CDR3 DNA sequence: TGCGCCAGCAGCAAACTAGCGGGGGACTCCTACGAGCAGTACTTC. This encodes CASSKLAGDSYEQYF.

On this clonotype: Relative to the germline gene, one junction end is altered; a read error may explain this. This rearrangement joins TRBV7-9 to TRBJ2-5; weak D call: TRBD2 (6 bases). The CDR3 length is 15 residues. CDR1 is SEHNR and CDR2 is FQNEAQ in the germline V gene (reference sequence). The DNA for the CDR3 is TGTCCCAGCAGCTTTCCGGGACTCCCTGTGGAGACCCAGTACTTC. It specifies CPSSFPGLPVETQYF.

The chain couples TRBV7-9 to TRBJ1-2, with no clear D. Germline-derived CDR1 and CDR2 are SEHNR and FQNEAQ (reference sequence). V was trimmed by 1 base and J by 7 bases, leaving 16 bases between them. The CDR3 covers 15 residues. Here the CDR3 reads CASSLGAAQVGGYTF. In nucleotides, the CDR3 is TGTGCCAGCAGCTTAGGGGCAGCGCAAGTTGGTGGCTACACCTTC.

The rearrangement uses TRBV3-1 and TRBJ1-3; no reliable D call. Deletions cut 4 bases from V and 4 bases from J, with 8 bases between. The CDR3 is made up of 13 amino acids. Germline V gene data show CDR1 as LGHDT and CDR2 as YNNKEL (reference sequence). The CDR3 loop reads CASSPRSGNTIYF. For the CDR3, the DNA is TGTGCCAGCAGCCCGCGGTCGGGAAACACCATATATTTT.

The chain has TRBV20-1 and TRBJ1-2; D gene uncertain. This CDR3 region has 15 residues. The germline V and J ends were trimmed by 0 bases and 4 bases, with 15 bases remaining between them. CDR1 and CDR2 (germline): DFQATT, SNEGSKA (reference sequence). As DNA, the CDR3 is TGCAGTGCTAGAGATCCGCAAGGGCTAACCTATGGCTACACCTTC. The encoded protein is CSARDPQGLTYGYTF.

On this clonotype: A much more abundant neighbour one base away suggests this may be a read error. CDR3 in DNA: TGTGCCAGCAGCCCTGGGATGGACAGCAATCAGCCCCAGCATTTT. Translation gives CASSPGMDSNQPQHF. This sequence joins TRBV6-5 and TRBJ1-5; D not certain. CDR1 is MNHEY, CDR2 SVGAGI, per germline. The germline V and J ends were trimmed by 6 bases and 1 base, with 13 bases remaining between them. The CDR3 sequence is 15 residues long.

This clonotype was found a few times. The genes are TRBV6-5 and TRBJ1-6; no reliable D call. The V end was cut by 8 bases, the J end by 3 bases, with 23 bases between. The V gene's germline CDR1 is MNHEY and CDR2 SVGAGI. This CDR3 comprises 18 residues. In nucleotides, the CDR3 is TGTGCCAGCCAGTTAGCCGCCGCACGGGTGTACTATAATTCACCCCTCCACTTT. Translating it yields CASQLAAARVYYNSPLHF.

The chain carries TRBV12-3 or TRBV12-4 and TRBJ2-1; maybe TRBD1 (6 bases). V dropped 7 bases and J dropped 6 bases, with 13 bases sitting between them. The CDR3 runs to 13 residues. CDR3 in amino acids: CASIVRGGNEQFF. The CDR3 DNA reads as TGTGCCAGCATCGTAAGAGGGGGCAATGAGCAGTTCTTC.

The table lists this clonotype with many counts. The chain uses TRBV28 and TRBJ2-5; possible D gene TRBD1, 6 bases. Between the trimmed V and J ends, which lost 2 bases and 0 bases, there was a span of 10 bases. Per germline, CDR1 MDHEN and CDR2 SYDVKM. The CDR3 sequence is 15 residues long. The CDR3 loop reads CASSLVQGNQETQYF. The CDR3 DNA is TGTGCCAGCAGTTTAGTTCAGGGGAACCAAGAGACCCAGTACTTC.

This clonotype was observed at least ten times. J is TRBJ2-7 and V is TRBV28, with D uncertain. V was clipped by 6 bases and J by 7 bases, with 10 bases between them. Germline V gene data show CDR1 as MDHEN and CDR2 as SYDVKM. The CDR3 consists of 11 residues. CDR3 loop: CASRVAWEQYF. In DNA form, the CDR3 reads TGTGCCAGCAGGGTTGCCTGGGAGCAGTACTTC.

The chain joins TRBV4-2 to TRBJ2-5, with 7 bases aligning to TRBD1. The J call is in doubt because the DNA end fits TRBJ2-4 better. This CDR3 is 15 amino acids long. From germline, CDR1 is LGHNA and CDR2 YNFKEQ. CDR3 protein: CASTPGTAAKGIQYF. The CDR3 nucleotides read TGTGCCAGCACTCCAGGGACAGCGGCAAAAGGCATTCAGTACTTC.

This clonotype was counted ten times or more. The CDR3 sequence is CASSFSSYYGYTF. For the CDR3, the DNA is TGTGCCAGCAGCTTTTCATCGTACTATGGCTACACCTTC. V gene TRBV7-9 combines with J gene TRBJ1-2; D is ambiguous. Trimming left V 3 bases short and J 3 bases short, with 8 bases between. This CDR3 is built from 13 residues. Germline CDR1 SEHNR, CDR2 FQNEAQ (reference sequence).

This clonotype was counted at least ten times. V gene TRBV7-3 combines with J gene TRBJ1-2; tentatively, D is TRBD1 (5 bases). The germline CDR1 and CDR2 sequences are SGHTA and FQGTGA. Trimming took off 5 bases at V and 5 bases at J, with 15 bases between the two ends. This CDR3 comprises 14 residues. The CDR3 DNA is TGTGCCAGCAGCCCTGGGGGGGTGAAGTATGGCTACACCTTC. Translating it yields CASSPGGVKYGYTF.

The table lists this clonotype with many counts. V gene TRBV24-1 combines with J gene TRBJ2-4, with 8 bases lining up with TRBD1. The CDR3 has 16 amino acids. CDR1 is KGHDR, CDR2 SFDVKD, per germline. After removal of 4 bases from V and 7 bases from J, the junction contained 11 bases not matched to a gene. CDR3 sequence reads: CATSDFSGTGQNIQYF. Written as DNA, the CDR3 is TGTGCCACCAGTGACTTTTCCGGGACAGGCCAGAACATTCAGTACTTC.